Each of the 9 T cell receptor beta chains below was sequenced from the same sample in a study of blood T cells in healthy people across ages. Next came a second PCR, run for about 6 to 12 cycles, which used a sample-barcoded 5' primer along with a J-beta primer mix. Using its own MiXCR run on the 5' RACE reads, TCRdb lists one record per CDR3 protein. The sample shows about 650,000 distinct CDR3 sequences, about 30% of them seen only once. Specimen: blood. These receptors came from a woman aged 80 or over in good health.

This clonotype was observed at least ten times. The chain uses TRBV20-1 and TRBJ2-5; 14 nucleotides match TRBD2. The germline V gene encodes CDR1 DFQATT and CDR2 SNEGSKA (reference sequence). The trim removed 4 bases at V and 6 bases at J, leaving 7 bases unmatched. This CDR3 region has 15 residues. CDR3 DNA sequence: TGCAGTGCTATACGGACTAGCGGGGGGTCCCAGACCCAGTACTTC. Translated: CSAIRTSGGSQTQYF.

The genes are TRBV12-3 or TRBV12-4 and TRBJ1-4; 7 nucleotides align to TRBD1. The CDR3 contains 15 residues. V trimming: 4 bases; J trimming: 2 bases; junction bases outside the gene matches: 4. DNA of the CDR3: TGTGCCAGCAGTTACCGACAGGGTACTAATGAAAAACTGTTTTTT. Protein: CASSYRQGTNEKLFF.

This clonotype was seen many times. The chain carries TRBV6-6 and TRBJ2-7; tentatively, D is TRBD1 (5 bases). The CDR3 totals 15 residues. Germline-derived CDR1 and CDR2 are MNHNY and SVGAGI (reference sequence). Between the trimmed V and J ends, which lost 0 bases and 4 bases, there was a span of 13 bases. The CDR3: CASSYSRQGIYEQYF. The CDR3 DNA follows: TGTGCCAGCAGTTACTCGAGGCAGGGAATATACGAGCAGTACTTC.

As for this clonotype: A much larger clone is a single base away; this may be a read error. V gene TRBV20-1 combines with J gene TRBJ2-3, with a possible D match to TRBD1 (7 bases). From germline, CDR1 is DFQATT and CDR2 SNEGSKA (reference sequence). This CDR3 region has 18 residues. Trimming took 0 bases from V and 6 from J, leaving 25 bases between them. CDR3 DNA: TGCAGTGCTAGAGACGGGCCCGGGGGACAGTCGAGCCGCGATACGCAGTATTTT. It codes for CSARDGPGGQSSRDTQYF.

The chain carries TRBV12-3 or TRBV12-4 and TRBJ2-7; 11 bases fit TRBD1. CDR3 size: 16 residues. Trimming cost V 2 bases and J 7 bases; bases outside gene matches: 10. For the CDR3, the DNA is TGTGCCAGCAGTTTAAGAGGGACAGGGGGAAACAATGAGCAGTACTTC. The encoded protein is CASSLRGTGGNNEQYF.

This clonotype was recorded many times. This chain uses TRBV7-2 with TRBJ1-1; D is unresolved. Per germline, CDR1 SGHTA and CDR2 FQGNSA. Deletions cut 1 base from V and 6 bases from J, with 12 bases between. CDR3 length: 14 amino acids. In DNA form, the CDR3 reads TGTGCCAGCAGCTTAGTTACGGGAACATCTGAAGCTTTCTTT. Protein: CASSLVTGTSEAFF. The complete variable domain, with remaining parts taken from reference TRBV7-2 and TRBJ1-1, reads GAGVSQSPSNKVTEKGKDVELRCDPISGHTALYWYRQSLGQGLEFLIYFQGNSAPDKSGLPSDRFSAERTGGSVSTLTIQRTQQEDSAVYLCASSLVTGTSEAFFGQGTRLTVV.

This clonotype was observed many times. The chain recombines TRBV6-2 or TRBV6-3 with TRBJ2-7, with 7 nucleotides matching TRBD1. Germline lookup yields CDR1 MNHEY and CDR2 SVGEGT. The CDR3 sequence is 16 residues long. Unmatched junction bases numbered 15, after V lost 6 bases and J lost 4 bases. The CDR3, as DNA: TGTGCCAGCAGAACCGACAGGGTTGGGGCCTTATACGAGCAGTACTTC. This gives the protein CASRTDRVGALYEQYF.

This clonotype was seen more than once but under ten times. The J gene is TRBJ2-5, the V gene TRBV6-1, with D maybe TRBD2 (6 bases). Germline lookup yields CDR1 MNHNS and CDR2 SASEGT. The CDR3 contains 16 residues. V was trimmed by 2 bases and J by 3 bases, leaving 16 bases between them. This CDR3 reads CASSEWRGDSKETQYF. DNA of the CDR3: TGTGCCAGCAGTGAATGGAGGGGAGACTCCAAAGAGACCCAGTACTTC.

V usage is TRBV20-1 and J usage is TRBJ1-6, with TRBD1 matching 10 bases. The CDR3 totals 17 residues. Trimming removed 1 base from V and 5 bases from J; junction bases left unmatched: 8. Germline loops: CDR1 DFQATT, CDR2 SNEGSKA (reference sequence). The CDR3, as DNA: TGCAGTGCTAGAGGCGACAGGGGGCGAGGTCATAATTCACCCCTCCACTTT. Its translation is CSARGDRGRGHNSPLHF.